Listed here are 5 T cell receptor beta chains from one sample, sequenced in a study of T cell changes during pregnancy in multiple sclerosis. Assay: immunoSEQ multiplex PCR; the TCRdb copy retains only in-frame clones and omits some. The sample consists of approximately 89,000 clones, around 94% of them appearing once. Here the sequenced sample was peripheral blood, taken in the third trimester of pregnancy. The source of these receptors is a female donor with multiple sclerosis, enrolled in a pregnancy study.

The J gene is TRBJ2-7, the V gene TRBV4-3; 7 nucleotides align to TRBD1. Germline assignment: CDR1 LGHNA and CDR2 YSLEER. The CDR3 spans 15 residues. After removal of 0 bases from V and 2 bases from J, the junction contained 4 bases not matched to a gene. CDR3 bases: TGCGCCAGCAGCCAAGATTTCGGACAGGCCTACGAGCAGTACTTC. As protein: CASSQDFGQAYEQYF.

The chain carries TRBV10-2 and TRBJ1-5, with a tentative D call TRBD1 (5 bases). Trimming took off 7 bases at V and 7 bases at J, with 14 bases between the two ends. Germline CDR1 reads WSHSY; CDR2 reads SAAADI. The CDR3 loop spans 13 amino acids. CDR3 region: CASTQGTRQPQHF. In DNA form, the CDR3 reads TGCGCCAGCACCCAGGGTACGAGACAGCCCCAGCATTTT.

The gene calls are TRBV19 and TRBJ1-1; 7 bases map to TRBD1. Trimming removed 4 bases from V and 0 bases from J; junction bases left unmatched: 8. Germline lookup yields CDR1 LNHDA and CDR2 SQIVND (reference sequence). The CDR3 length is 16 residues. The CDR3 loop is CASSTGQPAMNTEAFF. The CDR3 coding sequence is TGTGCCAGTAGTACGGGACAGCCCGCTATGAACACTGAAGCTTTCTTT.

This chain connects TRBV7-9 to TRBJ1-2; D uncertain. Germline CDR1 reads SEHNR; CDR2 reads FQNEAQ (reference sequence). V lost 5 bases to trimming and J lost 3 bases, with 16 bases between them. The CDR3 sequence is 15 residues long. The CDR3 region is CASSPAAGKDYGYTF. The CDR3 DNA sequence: TGTGCCAGCAGCCCGGCGGCGGGTAAGGACTATGGCTACACCTTC. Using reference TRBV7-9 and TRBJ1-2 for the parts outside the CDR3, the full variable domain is DTGVSQNPRHKITKRGQNVTFRCDPISEHNRLYWYRQTLGQGPEFLTYFQNEAQLEKSRLLSDRFSAERPKGSFSTLEIQRTEQGDSAMYLCASSPAAGKDYGYTFGSGTRLTVV.

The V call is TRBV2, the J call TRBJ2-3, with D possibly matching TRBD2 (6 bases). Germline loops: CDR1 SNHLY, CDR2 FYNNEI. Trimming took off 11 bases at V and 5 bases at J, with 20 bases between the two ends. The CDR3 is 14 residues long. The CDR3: CAGRLLGTQDTQYF. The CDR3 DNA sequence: TGTGCCGGCCGTCTACTCGGGACTCAAGATACGCAGTATTTT.